This TCR beta chain was sequenced in a study of CXCR3-negative and CXCR3-positive naive CD8 T cells. The CDR3 has 17 residues. CDR1 is SEHNR, CDR2 FQNEAQ, per germline (reference sequence). With regard to this clonotype: Antigen specificity is unknown.

General study findings and limits: Diversity ran similarly high across both naive subsets but far lower in memory CD8+ cells.

Via 5' RACE with UMI labels, TRB cDNA libraries were prepared. TCRdb reprocessed the 5' RACE reads and reports one entry per CDR3 protein, with no DNA. Across 38,000 or so distinct CDR3 sequences, the top ten clones capture approximately 14% of the sample. Sequencing was done on a sample of memory CD8+ T cells from blood. The chain has TRBV7-9 and TRBJ2-2; checking the TCRdb D call of TRBD1 is not possible without DNA. This clonotype was sampled from a human donor in good health. Some clones in this sample may be carry-over from other donors' samples. CDR3 loop: CASSLVYRDRGTGELFF.